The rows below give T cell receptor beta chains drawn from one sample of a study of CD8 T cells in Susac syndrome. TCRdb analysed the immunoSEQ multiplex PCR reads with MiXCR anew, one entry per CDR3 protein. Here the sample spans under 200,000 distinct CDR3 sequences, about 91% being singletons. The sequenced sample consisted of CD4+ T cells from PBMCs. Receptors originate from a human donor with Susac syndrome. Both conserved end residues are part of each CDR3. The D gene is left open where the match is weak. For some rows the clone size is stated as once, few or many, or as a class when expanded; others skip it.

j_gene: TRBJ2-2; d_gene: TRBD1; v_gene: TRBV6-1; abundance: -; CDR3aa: CASSPRGGRTGVSGELFF; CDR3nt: TGTGCCAGCAGTCCTCGGGGAGGCCGGACAGGGGTGTCCGGGGAGCTGTTTTTT
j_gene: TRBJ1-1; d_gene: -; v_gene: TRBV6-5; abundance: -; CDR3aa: CASRWGRDTEAFF; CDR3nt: TGTGCCAGCAGGTGGGGGAGGGACACTGAAGCTTTCTTT
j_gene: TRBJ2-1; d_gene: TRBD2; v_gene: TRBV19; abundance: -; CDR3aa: CASKGASGGSYNEQFF; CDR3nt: TGTGCCAGTAAGGGGGCTAGCGGGGGGTCCTACAATGAGCAGTTCTTC
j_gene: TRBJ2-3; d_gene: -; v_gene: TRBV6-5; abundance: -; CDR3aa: CASRRLSGADTQYF; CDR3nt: TGTGCCAGCAGGCGACTATCAGGGGCCGATACGCAGTATTTT
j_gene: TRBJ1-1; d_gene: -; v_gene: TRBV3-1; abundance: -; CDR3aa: CASTPSGLNTEAFF; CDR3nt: TGTGCCAGCACCCCATCCGGATTGAACACTGAAGCTTTCTTT
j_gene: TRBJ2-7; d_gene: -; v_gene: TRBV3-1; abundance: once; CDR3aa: CASSHKGKNPFEQYF; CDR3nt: TGTGCCAGCAGCCACAAAGGGAAAAACCCCTTCGAGCAGTACTTC
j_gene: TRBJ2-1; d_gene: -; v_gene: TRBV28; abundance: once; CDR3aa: CASSSLTGTQFNNEQFF; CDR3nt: TGTGCCAGCAGTTCGTTGACAGGAACTCAGTTCAACAATGAGCAGTTCTTC
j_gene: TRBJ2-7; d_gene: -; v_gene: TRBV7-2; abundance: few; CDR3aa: CASSLVGEQYF; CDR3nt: TGTGCCAGCAGCTTAGTCGGAGAGCAGTACTTC
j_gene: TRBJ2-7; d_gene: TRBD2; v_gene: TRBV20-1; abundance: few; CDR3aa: CSAGTSGSYEQYF; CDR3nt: TGCAGTGCGGGGACTAGCGGGTCCTACGAGCAGTACTTC
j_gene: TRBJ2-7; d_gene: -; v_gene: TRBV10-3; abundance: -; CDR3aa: CAISDTGRNPYEQYF; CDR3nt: TGTGCCATCAGTGATACGGGACGGAACCCCTACGAGCAGTACTTC
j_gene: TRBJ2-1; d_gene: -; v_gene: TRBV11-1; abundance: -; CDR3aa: CASSRRLDRDNEQFF; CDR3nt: TGTGCCAGCAGCCGACGCCTGGACAGAGACAATGAGCAGTTCTTC
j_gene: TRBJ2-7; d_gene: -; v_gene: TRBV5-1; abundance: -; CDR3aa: CASSQGHGTYEQYF; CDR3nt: TGCGCCAGCAGTCAGGGACATGGGACCTACGAGCAGTACTTC
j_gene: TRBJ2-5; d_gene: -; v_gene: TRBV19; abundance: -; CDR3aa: CASSPTARGGEETQYF; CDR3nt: TGTGCCAGTAGTCCCACGGCGAGGGGGGGCGAGGAGACCCAGTACTTC
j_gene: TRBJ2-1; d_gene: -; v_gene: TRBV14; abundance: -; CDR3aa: CASSPLSYNEQFF; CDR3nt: TGTGCCAGCAGCCCGCTCTCCTACAATGAGCAGTTCTTC
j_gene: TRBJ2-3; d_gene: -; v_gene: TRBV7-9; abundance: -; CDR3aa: CASSLHPGADTQYF; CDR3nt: TGTGCCAGCAGCTTACATCCGGGGGCGGATACGCAGTATTTT
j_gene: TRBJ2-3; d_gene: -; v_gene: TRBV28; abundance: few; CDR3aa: CASTGSTDTQYF; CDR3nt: TGTGCCAGTACAGGGAGCACAGATACGCAGTATTTT
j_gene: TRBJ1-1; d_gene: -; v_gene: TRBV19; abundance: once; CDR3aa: CASSITLVNTEAFF; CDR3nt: TGTGCCAGTAGTATAACACTCGTGAACACTGAAGCTTTCTTT
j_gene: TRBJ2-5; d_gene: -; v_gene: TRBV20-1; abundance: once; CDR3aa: CSAPAGSQETQYF; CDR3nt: TGCAGTGCTCCGGCCGGGAGTCAGGAGACCCAGTACTTC
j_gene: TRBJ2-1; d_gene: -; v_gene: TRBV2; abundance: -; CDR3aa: CASSTLRVDEQFF; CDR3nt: TGTGCCAGCAGTACCCTCAGGGTCGATGAGCAGTTCTTC
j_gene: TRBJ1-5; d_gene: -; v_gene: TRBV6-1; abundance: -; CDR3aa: CASTLGNQPQHF; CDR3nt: TGTGCCAGCACGTTGGGGAATCAGCCCCAGCATTTT
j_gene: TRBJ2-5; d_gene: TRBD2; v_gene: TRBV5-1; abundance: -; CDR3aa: CASSLGTSGTEETQYF; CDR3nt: TGCGCCAGCAGCTTAGGGACTAGCGGGACTGAAGAGACCCAGTACTTC
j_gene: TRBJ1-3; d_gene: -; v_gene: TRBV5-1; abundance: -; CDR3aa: CASSSIGDSGNTIYF; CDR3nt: TGCGCCAGCAGCAGCATCGGGGACTCTGGAAACACCATATATTTT
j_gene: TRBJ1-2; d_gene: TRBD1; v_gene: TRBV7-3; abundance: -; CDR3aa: CASSKDRGDGYTF; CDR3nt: TGTGCCAGCAGCAAGGACAGGGGAGATGGCTACACCTTC
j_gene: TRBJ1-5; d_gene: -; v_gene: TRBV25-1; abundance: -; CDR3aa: CASSWAGVNQPQHF; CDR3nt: TGTGCCAGCAGTTGGGCCGGGGTTAATCAGCCCCAGCATTTT
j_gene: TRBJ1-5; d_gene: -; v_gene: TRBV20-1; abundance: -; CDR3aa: CSASLGAHQPQHF; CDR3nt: TGCAGTGCTAGCTTGGGGGCGCATCAGCCCCAGCATTTT
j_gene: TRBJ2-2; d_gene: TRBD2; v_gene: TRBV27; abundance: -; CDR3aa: CASSLRSGRALGTGELFF; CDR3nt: TGTGCCAGCAGTTTAAGAAGCGGGAGGGCCTTAGGCACCGGGGAGCTGTTTTTT
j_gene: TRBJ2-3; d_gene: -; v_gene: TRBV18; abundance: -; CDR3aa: CASSPSFTDTQYF; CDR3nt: TGTGCCAGCTCACCATCCTTCACAGATACGCAGTATTTT
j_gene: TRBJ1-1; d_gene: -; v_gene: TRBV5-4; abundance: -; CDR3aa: CASSLSPGSEAFF; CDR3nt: TGTGCCAGCAGCTTATCTCCCGGGTCTGAAGCTTTCTTT
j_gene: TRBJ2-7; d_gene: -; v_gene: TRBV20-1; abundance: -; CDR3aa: CSARGNEQYF; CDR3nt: TGCAGTGCTAGAGGGAACGAGCAGTACTTC
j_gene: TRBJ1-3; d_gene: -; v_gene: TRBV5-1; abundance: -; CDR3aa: CASSWGRSSGNTIYF; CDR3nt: TGCGCCAGCAGCTGGGGACGGAGCTCTGGAAACACCATATATTTT
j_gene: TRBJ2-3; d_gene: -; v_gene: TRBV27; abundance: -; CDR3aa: CASSFWLALSTDTQYF; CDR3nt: TGTGCCAGCAGTTTCTGGCTAGCCCTGAGCACAGATACGCAGTATTTT
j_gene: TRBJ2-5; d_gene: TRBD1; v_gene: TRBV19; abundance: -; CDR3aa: CASSRGTGRRETQYF; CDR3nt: TGTGCCAGTAGCCGAGGGACAGGGCGTCGAGAGACCCAGTACTTC
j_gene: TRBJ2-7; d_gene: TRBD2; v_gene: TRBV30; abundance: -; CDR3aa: CAWRGLAGRDSYEQYF; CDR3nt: TGTGCCTGGAGGGGACTAGCGGGAAGAGACTCCTACGAGCAGTACTTC
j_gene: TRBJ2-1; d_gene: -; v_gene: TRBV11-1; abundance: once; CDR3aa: CASSLGTYGSYNEQFF; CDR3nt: TGTGCCAGCAGCTTAGGGACCTACGGCTCCTACAATGAGCAGTTCTTC
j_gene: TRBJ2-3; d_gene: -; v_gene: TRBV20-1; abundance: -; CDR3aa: CSALNPSGTDTQYF; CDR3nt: TGCAGTGCTCTAAACCCTAGCGGCACAGATACGCAGTATTTT
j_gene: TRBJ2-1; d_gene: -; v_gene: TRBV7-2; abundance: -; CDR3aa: CASSLEAGSGFGEQFF; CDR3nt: TGTGCCAGCAGCTTAGAGGCGGGGTCGGGTTTCGGTGAGCAGTTCTTC
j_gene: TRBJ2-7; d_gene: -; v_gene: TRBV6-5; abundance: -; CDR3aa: CASSLSYRLSGYEQYF; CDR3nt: TGTGCCAGCAGTTTAAGTTACAGACTCTCGGGGTACGAGCAGTACTTC
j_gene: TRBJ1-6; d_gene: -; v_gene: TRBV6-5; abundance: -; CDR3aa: CASSYIDNSPLHF; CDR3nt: TGTGCCAGCAGTTACATCGATAATTCACCCCTCCACTTT
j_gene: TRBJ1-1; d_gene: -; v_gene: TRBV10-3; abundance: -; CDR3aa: CAIGPDSGAFF; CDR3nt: TGTGCAATCGGACCAGACTCCGGCGCTTTCTTT
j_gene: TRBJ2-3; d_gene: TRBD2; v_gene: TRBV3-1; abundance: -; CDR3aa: CASSTASGSQYF; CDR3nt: TGTGCCAGCAGCACCGCTAGCGGCTCGCAGTATTTT
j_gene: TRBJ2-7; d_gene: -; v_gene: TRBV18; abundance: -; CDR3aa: CASSPVGSGYEQYF; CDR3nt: TGTGCCAGCTCACCGGTAGGATCAGGCTACGAGCAGTACTTC